This T cell receptor (beta chain) appears in the sequencing data of a study of T cell responses to AZD1222 COVID-19 vaccine. Whole-study findings and limits: Spike as a whole was targeted by vaccine-associated CD4 TCRs, dominant at 160-218 and 743-854. White British people made up most donors, females outnumbered males, and clonal diversity was possibly underestimated. Only six or seven AZD1222 recipients tested seropositive at baseline.

On this clone itself: Its matching antigen is unknown.

Germline lookup yields CDR1 SGHAT and CDR2 FQNNGV. The CDR3 has 16 amino acids. The V gene end was trimmed by 0 bases and the J gene end by 1 base; junction bases not matched to a gene: 2. TCRdb's table, derived via immunoSEQ multiplex PCR, lists solely in-frame clones and lacks some. The table shows 140,000 to 150,000 clones, with roughly 80% occurring only once. The V and J genes are TRBV11-2 and TRBJ2-1; TRBD2 agrees at 8 bases. This specimen was peripheral blood, taken on day 0 of MenACWY control vaccination. This TCR was recovered from an adult in good health. The CDR3, as DNA: TGTGCCAGCAGCTTAGATCAGCGGGGGTCCTACAATGAGCAGTTCTTC. The encoded protein is CASSLDQRGSYNEQFF.